These 25 T cell receptor beta chains came from one sample sequenced in a study of patients and donors after allogeneic stem cell transplantation. TCRdb recomputed calls from the RT-PCR reads with MiXCR, one row per CDR3 protein. The table lists approximately 140,000 distinct CDR3 sequences, about 40% of them singletons. Sequencing was performed on blood, either unsorted or a sorted T cell fraction (not recorded which). The receptors were sampled from a human donor who was either an allogeneic HSCT recipient or a stem cell or donor lymphocyte infusion donor (not recorded which). It is not recorded whose cells these are; they may come from a transplant donor.

This clonotype has a single count. The J gene is TRBJ1-6, the V gene TRBV7-2; 8 bases are shared with TRBD1. With 1 base clipped from V and 4 bases from J, the junction kept 6 bases outside the gene matches. Looked up from germline, CDR1 is SGHTA and CDR2 is FQGNSA. There are 17 residues in the CDR3. The CDR3 sequence is CASSLGVDRAYNSPLHF. The CDR3 bases are TGTGCCAGCAGCTTAGGGGTGGACAGGGCGTATAATTCACCCCTCCACTTT.

The chain is built from TRBV7-2 and TRBJ1-3, with 9 nucleotides matching TRBD1. V shed 4 bases and J 2 bases; nucleotides not matched to a gene: 6. This CDR3 comprises 16 residues. Germline values: CDR1 SGHTA, CDR2 FQGNSA. The CDR3 DNA follows: TGTGCCAGCAGCTCCGGGACAGGGTCTACTGGAAACACCATATATTTT. Its protein product is CASSSGTGSTGNTIYF. Full variable domain (rest looked up from reference TRBV7-2 and TRBJ1-3): GAGVSQSPSNKVTEKGKDVELRCDPISGHTALYWYRQSLGQGLEFLIYFQGNSAPDKSGLPSDRFSAERTGGSVSTLTIQRTQQEDSAVYLCASSSGTGSTGNTIYFGEGSWLTVV.

V usage is TRBV7-9 and J usage is TRBJ2-3, with D hard to call. Trimming removed 10 bases at V and 2 bases at J, with 10 bases between. CDR3 length equals 12 residues. Germline loops: CDR1 SEHNR, CDR2 FQNEAQ (reference sequence). CDR3 region: CAMGQPTDTQYF. In DNA form, the CDR3 reads TGTGCCATGGGCCAGCCCACAGATACGCAGTATTTT.

This clonotype was seen a handful of times. V gene TRBV7-2 combines with J gene TRBJ1-3, with a weak D call TRBD1 (5 bases). Germline V CDR1 and CDR2: SGHTA, FQGNSA. There are 15 residues in the CDR3. With 6 bases removed from V and 4 bases from J, the gap between germline ends came to 16 bases. The CDR3, as DNA: TGTGCCAGCAGGTCCCCGGGGGTGAGGGGAAACACCATATATTTT. Amino acid sequence: CASRSPGVRGNTIYF.

This clonotype was observed a handful of times. The gene calls are TRBV5-1 and TRBJ2-1, with 9 bases fitting TRBD1. The CDR3 consists of 17 residues. The junction had 11 bases not matched to a gene; V was cut back by 4 bases and J by 3 bases. Germline loops: CDR1 SGHRS, CDR2 YFSETQ. The DNA of the CDR3 is TGCGCCAGCAGCCGGGAAGCCGGGACAGGGTACTACAATGAGCAGTTCTTC. Translated: CASSREAGTGYYNEQFF.

The CDR3 region is CSVEIQFQETQYF. The CDR3 DNA follows: TGCAGCGTTGAAATCCAGTTCCAAGAGACCCAGTACTTC. The chain links TRBV29-1 to TRBJ2-5; D gene ambiguous. The CDR3 consists of 13 residues. The ends were cut back, 2 bases at V and 1 base at J, with 8 bases in the middle. Germline CDR1 is SQVTM and CDR2 is ANQGSEA.

The genes are TRBV6-5 and TRBJ1-1; TRBD1 is a possible D gene (5 bases). The germline gives CDR1 MNHEY, CDR2 SVGAGI. V dropped 0 bases and J dropped 5 bases, with 16 bases sitting between them. The CDR3 length is 16 residues. In DNA form, the CDR3 reads TGTGCCAGCAGTTACTCCAGGAGGGGAAGAGGGACTGAAGCTTTCTTT. Its protein is CASSYSRRGRGTEAFF.

The chain joins TRBV24-1 to TRBJ2-3; D might be TRBD2 (5 bases). The germline gives CDR1 KGHDR, CDR2 SFDVKD. CDR3 length: 14 amino acids. The V end was cut by 8 bases, the J end by 3 bases, with 14 bases between. The chain's CDR3 is CATMTPWTTDTQYF. The CDR3 nucleotides read TGTGCCACCATGACCCCGTGGACTACAGATACGCAGTATTTT.

This clonotype was seen a single time. V and J are TRBV5-1 and TRBJ1-2; 8 bases are a match to TRBD1. The germline gives CDR1 SGHRS, CDR2 YFSETQ. The V and J ends lost 4 bases and 5 bases, in that order; junction bases with no gene match: 7. The CDR3 contains 14 residues. CDR3 residues: CASSPGTGAYGYTF. The CDR3 region has the DNA TGCGCCAGCAGCCCTGGGACAGGCGCTTATGGCTACACCTTC.

V and J are TRBV11-2 and TRBJ2-5; 9 bases agree with TRBD2. This CDR3 spans 16 amino acids. After removal of 2 bases from V and 4 bases from J, the junction contained 8 bases not matched to a gene. Germline V CDR1 and CDR2: SGHAT, FQNNGV. CDR3: CASSLWLAGTGETQYF. DNA of the CDR3: TGTGCCAGCAGCTTATGGCTAGCGGGGACGGGAGAGACCCAGTACTTC. The variable domain in full, completed from reference TRBV11-2 and TRBJ2-5, reads EAGVAQSPRYKIIEKRQSVAFWCNPISGHATLYWYQQILGQGPKLLIQFQNNGVVDDSQLPKDRFSAERLKGVDSTLKIQPAKLEDSAVYLCASSLWLAGTGETQYFGPGTRLLVL.

This clonotype was seen a few times. This rearrangement joins TRBV2 to TRBJ2-2; no clear D. From germline, CDR1 is SNHLY and CDR2 FYNNEI. The CDR3 loop spans 15 amino acids. Trimming took off 2 bases at V and 6 bases at J, with 13 bases between the two ends. The chain's CDR3 is CASSEYMVLAGELFF. The CDR3 DNA reads as TGTGCCAGCAGTGAATATATGGTTTTAGCCGGGGAGCTGTTTTTT.

V usage is TRBV5-4 and J usage is TRBJ2-3; D is tentatively TRBD1 or TRBD2 (5 bases each). This CDR3 comprises 13 residues. V was clipped by 7 bases and J by 1 base, with 10 bases between them. Germline CDR1 reads SGHNT; CDR2 reads YYREEE (reference sequence). CDR3 protein: CASGDGGTDTQYF. The CDR3, as DNA: TGTGCCAGCGGGGACGGCGGCACAGATACGCAGTATTTT.

This clonotype was observed a few times. This chain connects TRBV7-2 to TRBJ1-2; TRBD1 matches 7 bases. CDR1 is SGHTA, CDR2 FQGNSA, per germline. The CDR3 is 14 amino acids. V lost 3 bases to trimming and J lost 7 bases; unmatched junction nucleotides: 8. The CDR3: CASSFEGHRGGYTF. Written as DNA, the CDR3 is TGTGCCAGCAGCTTTGAGGGCCACAGGGGTGGCTACACCTTC. Using reference TRBV7-2 and TRBJ1-2 for the parts outside the CDR3, the full variable domain is GAGVSQSPSNKVTEKGKDVELRCDPISGHTALYWYRQSLGQGLEFLIYFQGNSAPDKSGLPSDRFSAERTGGSVSTLTIQRTQQEDSAVYLCASSFEGHRGGYTFGSGTRLTVV.

The V call is TRBV27, the J call TRBJ1-6; 10 bases are shared with TRBD1. The V gene's germline CDR1 is MNHEY and CDR2 SMNVEV (reference sequence). After removal of 2 bases from V and 7 bases from J, the junction contained 8 bases not matched to a gene. CDR3 length: 17 residues. CDR3 amino acids: CASSLSLGQGWNSPLHF. DNA of the CDR3: TGTGCCAGCAGTTTAAGTCTGGGACAGGGGTGGAATTCACCCCTCCACTTT.

This chain links TRBV5-6 with TRBJ1-6; tentative D call: TRBD1 (6 bases). V was trimmed by 0 bases and J by 9 bases, leaving 13 bases between them. The germline CDR1 and CDR2 sequences are SGHDT and YYEEEE. The CDR3 consists of 15 residues. CDR3 amino acids: CASSLAKGQSSPLHF. The DNA of the CDR3 is TGTGCCAGCAGCTTGGCCAAGGGACAAAGTTCACCCCTCCACTTT.

The rearrangement links TRBV6-1 to TRBJ1-4; D unresolved. The CDR3 totals 15 residues. Germline loops: CDR1 MNHNS, CDR2 SASEGT. Trimming took off 6 bases at V and 0 bases at J, with 11 bases between the two ends. The CDR3 DNA reads TGTGCCAGCAGGAAAACAGAGGCAACTAATGAAAAACTGTTTTTT. It codes for CASRKTEATNEKLFF.

The rearrangement joins TRBV12-3 or TRBV12-4 to TRBJ1-1; the D is unclear. The CDR3 is 13 amino acids. V lost 5 bases to trimming and J lost 5 bases, with 12 bases between them. The CDR3 is CASSRPGGTEAFF. The CDR3 bases are TGTGCCAGCAGTCGTCCGGGAGGTACTGAAGCTTTCTTT.

The chain is built from TRBV28 and TRBJ1-5, with D perhaps matching TRBD1 (5 bases). CDR1 and CDR2 from the germline V gene are MDHEN and SYDVKM. This CDR3 is built from 15 residues. The germline V and J ends were trimmed by 5 bases and 8 bases, with 19 bases remaining between them. CDR3 residues: CASSTPQGAVEPQHF. For the CDR3, the DNA is TGTGCCAGCAGTACGCCCCAGGGAGCGGTGGAGCCCCAGCATTTT. The whole variable domain, remainder taken from reference TRBV28 and TRBJ1-5, is DVKVTQSSRYLVKRTGEKVFLECVQDMDHENMFWYRQDPGLGLRLIYFSYDVKMKEKGDIPEGYSVSREKKERFSLILESASTNQTSMYLCASSTPQGAVEPQHFGDGTRLSIL.

This clonotype was seen only a few times. The chain employs TRBV29-1 and TRBJ2-7, with TRBD1 matching over 9 bases. CDR1 is SQVTM, CDR2 ANQGSEA, per germline. Trimming cost V 4 bases and J 4 bases; bases outside gene matches: 8. This CDR3 comprises 14 residues. The CDR3 coding sequence is TGCAGCGTTGCCTCGACAGGGGGAAGATACGAGCAGTACTTC. Residues: CSVASTGGRYEQYF.

The chain combines TRBV6-2 or TRBV6-3 with TRBJ1-1; weak D call: TRBD1 (5 bases). The CDR3 runs 13 residues. The ends were cut back, 8 bases at V and 6 bases at J, with 16 bases in the middle. Germline V gene lookup returns CDR1 MNHEY and CDR2 SVGEGT. The CDR3 DNA follows: TGTGCCAGCTCCCCCCGGGGGGTCGCTGAAGCTTTCTTT. This encodes CASSPRGVAEAFF.

The chain carries TRBV12-3 or TRBV12-4 and TRBJ2-2, with TRBD2 as a possible D gene (6 bases). V shed 6 bases and J shed 4 bases, with 9 bases lying between them. The CDR3 runs to 13 residues. CDR3 loop: CASSSTSTGELFF. CDR3 coding DNA: TGTGCCAGCAGCTCGACTAGCACCGGGGAGCTGTTTTTT.

This clonotype turned up a few times. The chain couples TRBV11-2 to TRBJ1-3; the D is unclear. Trimming cost V 2 bases and J 3 bases, with 14 bases left between them. The CDR3 length is 16 residues. The germline gives CDR1 SGHAT, CDR2 FQNNGV. The CDR3 DNA reads as TGTGCCAGCAGCTTACGACCAGGAGTCGGTGGAAACACCATATATTTT. It is translated as CASSLRPGVGGNTIYF.

The chain couples TRBV7-9 to TRBJ1-5, with 7 bases matching TRBD1. CDR1 is SEHNR, CDR2 FQNEAQ, per germline (reference sequence). V lost 4 bases and J lost 9; bases outside the gene matches: 9. The CDR3 is 14 residues long. CDR3 coding DNA: TGTGCCAGCAGCTCGGACAGGCTGTTTGGGCCCCAGCATTTT. Translating gives CASSSDRLFGPQHF.

The genes are TRBV28 and TRBJ1-6, with a possible D match to TRBD1 (5 bases). The CDR3 consists of 15 residues. Germline lookup yields CDR1 MDHEN and CDR2 SYDVKM. Trimming pared 2 bases from V and 7 bases from J, leaving 12 bases between. The CDR3 region is CASSLLRGSNSPLHF. As DNA, the CDR3 is TGTGCCAGCAGTTTACTCCGGGGCTCAAATTCACCCCTCCACTTT.

The rearrangement links TRBV28 to TRBJ2-7; D is uncertain. CDR3 length: 12 amino acids. The germline gives CDR1 MDHEN, CDR2 SYDVKM. The germline V and J ends were trimmed by 6 bases and 1 base, with 7 bases remaining between them. CDR3 protein: CASSRNSYEQYV. The DNA of the CDR3 is TGTGCCAGCAGCCGGAATTCCTACGAGCAGTACGTC.